The 29 T cell receptor beta chains reported below all come from one sample, sequenced in a study of shared clonotypes between healthy human individuals. The table came from immunoSEQ multiplex PCR; TCRdb's copy has only in-frame clones and leaves some out. The table lists over a million clones, about 76% of them singletons. Sequenced sample: memory CD4+ T cells sorted from blood. Subset denoted: CD45RA-negative fraction. The receptors come from a man younger than 30 in good health.

CDR3 protein: CASSGGLVSEQYF. CDR3 nucleotides: TGTGCCAGCAGTGGGGGCCTAGTATCCGAGCAGTACTTC. The gene calls are TRBV6-5 and TRBJ2-7; D might be TRBD1 (6 bases). Germline-derived CDR1 and CDR2 are MNHEY and SVGAGI. V dropped 5 bases and J dropped 6 bases, with 14 bases sitting between them. The CDR3 is 13 residues long.

On this clone itself: The sample carries other DNA sequences with the same CDR3. The chain is built from TRBV9 and TRBJ1-3, with D unresolved. Looked up from germline, CDR1 is SGDLS and CDR2 is YYNGEE. Between the trimmed V and J ends, which lost 0 bases and 3 bases, there was a span of 1 base. This CDR3 region has 12 residues. The DNA for the CDR3 is TGTGCCAGCAGCGTAGGTGGAAACACCATATATTTT. This translates into CASSVGGNTIYF.

V is TRBV11-1 and J is TRBJ2-7, with TRBD1 as a possible D gene (7 bases). V dropped 2 bases and J dropped 0 bases, with 11 bases sitting between them. The germline CDR1 and CDR2 sequences are SGHAT and FQDESV (reference sequence). There are 15 residues in the CDR3. CDR3 in DNA: TGTGCCAGCAGCTTATATCAGGGGGGCTCCTACGAGCAGTACTTC. This gives the protein CASSLYQGGSYEQYF.

This clone has more than one count but fewer than ten. The chain links TRBV6-6 to TRBJ2-7; 11 positions agree with TRBD2. V trimming: 10 bases; J trimming: 3 bases; junction bases outside the gene matches: 11. The CDR3 covers 15 residues. The germline V gene has CDR1 MNHNY and CDR2 SVGAGI (reference sequence). The CDR3 DNA follows: TGTGCCACTAGACCGGGACTAGCGGATCGCTACGAGCAGTACTTC. This gives the protein CATRPGLADRYEQYF.

The chain employs TRBV30 and TRBJ1-6, with D possibly TRBD1 on 5 matching bases. The V and J ends lost 2 bases and 1 base respectively, with 12 bases between them. This CDR3 has 16 amino acids. Germline V gene data show CDR1 as GTSNPN and CDR2 as SVGIG (reference sequence). The CDR3 sequence is CAWSKGDRSYNSPLHF. DNA for the CDR3: TGTGCCTGGAGTAAAGGGGATCGGTCCTATAATTCACCCCTCCACTTT.

A word on this clone: This specimen includes other DNA sequences encoding the same CDR3. The chain couples TRBV19 to TRBJ1-4; TRBD1 agrees at 9 bases. The CDR3 has 13 amino acids. From germline, CDR1 is LNHDA and CDR2 SQIVND (reference sequence). The ends lost 3 bases at V and 7 bases at J; junction bases unmatched: 0. The CDR3 coding sequence is TGTGCCAGTAGTATGGGACAGGGTGAAAAACTGTTTTTT. Translating gives CASSMGQGEKLFF.

This clone was found once. The V and J genes are TRBV30 and TRBJ2-7; D might be TRBD1 (6 bases). Germline CDR1 reads GTSNPN; CDR2 reads SVGIG (reference sequence). The V gene lost 1 base and the J gene lost 6 bases, with 13 bases spanning the gap. This CDR3 contains 13 residues. The CDR3 reads CAWSGVVGGEQYF. For the CDR3, the DNA is TGTGCCTGGAGTGGGGTGGTAGGGGGCGAGCAGTACTTC.

The rearrangement links TRBV18 to TRBJ2-7, with D unresolved. V dropped 2 bases and J dropped 3 bases, with 5 bases sitting between them. CDR1 is KGHSH and CDR2 is LQKENI in the germline V gene. The CDR3 is made up of 12 amino acids. The CDR3 DNA follows: TGTGCCAGCTCACCAGGAGTCTACGAGCAGTACTTC. Amino acids: CASSPGVYEQYF.

The CDR3 nucleotides read TGTGCCAGCAGCCTTGATGGGGCGAGCTCCTACGAGCAGTACTTC. Amino acids: CASSLDGASSYEQYF. This chain connects TRBV9 to TRBJ2-7; TRBD1 might be the D (5 bases). Germline-derived CDR1 and CDR2 are SGDLS and YYNGEE. This CDR3 has 15 amino acids. Trimming took off 4 bases at V and 0 bases at J, with 14 bases between the two ends. The entire variable domain, with the rest obtained from reference TRBV9 and TRBJ2-7, is as follows: DSGVTQTPKHLITATGQRVTLRCSPRSGDLSVYWYQQSLDQGLQFLIQYYNGEERAKGNILERFSAQQFPDLHSELNLSSLELGDSALYFCASSLDGASSYEQYFGPGTRLTVT.

In its sample, this clone was seen a few times. The chain's CDR3 is CASRGGATETQYF. CDR3 nucleotides: TGCGCCAGCAGGGGGGGGGCCACAGAGACCCAGTACTTC. The chain joins TRBV5-1 to TRBJ2-5, with a weak D call TRBD2 (7 bases). Trimming left V 5 bases short and J 4 bases short, with 12 bases between. The CDR3 is 13 residues long. Germline V gene sequence: CDR1 SGHRS, CDR2 YFSETQ.

CDR3 DNA sequence: TGTGCCAGCAGCTCTCAGGGGCGGCCCTCTGGAAACACCATATATTTT. The encoded protein is CASSSQGRPSGNTIYF. The chain has TRBV28 and TRBJ1-3; D perhaps matches TRBD1 (6 bases). Trimming left V 6 bases short and J 0 bases short, with 15 bases between. The CDR3 is 16 residues long. Germline CDR1 and CDR2: MDHEN and SYDVKM.

This clone has just one count. The V call is TRBV6-6, the J call TRBJ1-4, with D possibly TRBD1 on 5 matching bases. Germline V gives CDR1 MNHNY, CDR2 SVGAGI (reference sequence). This CDR3 is 15 amino acids long. The V gene lost 5 bases and the J gene lost 5 bases, with 15 bases spanning the gap. The CDR3 protein is CASSPVGTVNEKLFF. Written as DNA, the CDR3 is TGTGCCAGCAGTCCCGTTGGGACGGTGAATGAAAAACTGTTTTTT.

This rearrangement joins TRBV4-1 to TRBJ2-7; tentatively, D is TRBD1 (5 bases). CDR1 and CDR2 (germline): MGHRA, YSYEKL. The CDR3 contains 15 residues. Trimming took 1 base from V and 0 from J, leaving 10 bases between them. In DNA, the CDR3 is TGCGCCAGCAGCCAAGGGGGCGGCGTCTCCTACGAGCAGTACTTC. Protein sequence: CASSQGGGVSYEQYF.

The rearrangement links TRBV10-2 to TRBJ2-3; the D gene could be TRBD1 or TRBD2 (5 bases each). V was pared by 6 bases and J by 3 bases, with 16 bases between. Germline CDR1 is WSHSY and CDR2 is SAAADI. The CDR3 length is 15 residues. CDR3 DNA: TGCGCCAGCAGCCCTAGCTTGGCAGGGACAGATACGCAGTATTTT. This gives the protein CASSPSLAGTDTQYF.

This chain joins TRBV27 and TRBJ1-5, with D uncertain. CDR1 MNHEY and CDR2 SMNVEV come from the germline V gene (reference sequence). The CDR3 has 17 residues. V lost 1 base to trimming and J lost 1 base, with 14 bases between them. The CDR3 is CASSLYSEVGSNQPQHF. The CDR3 coding sequence is TGTGCCAGCAGTTTATATTCGGAGGTGGGGAGCAATCAGCCCCAGCATTTT.

This clone was counted at least ten times. V gene TRBV10-3 combines with J gene TRBJ2-4; no clear D gene. Trimming removed 2 bases from V and 0 bases from J, with 5 bases in between. Germline lookup yields CDR1 ENHRY and CDR2 SYGVKD. This CDR3 spans 14 amino acids. The CDR3 sequence: CAISEALAKNIQYF. The CDR3 region has the DNA TGTGCCATCAGTGAGGCGCTAGCCAAAAACATTCAGTACTTC.

This chain links TRBV19 with TRBJ1-5; 7 positions agree with TRBD1. The CDR3 is 15 residues long. Germline CDR1 LNHDA, CDR2 SQIVND (reference sequence). The ends lost 9 bases at V and 7 bases at J; junction bases unmatched: 15. The CDR3 reads CASNLIQGKKQPQHF. The CDR3 DNA reads as TGTGCCAGCAACCTTATACAGGGGAAGAAGCAGCCCCAGCATTTT.

The chain is built from TRBV27 and TRBJ2-7; 7 nucleotides agree with TRBD1. J was trimmed by 7 bases and V by 6 bases; bases with no gene match: 15. The germline V gene encodes CDR1 MNHEY and CDR2 SMNVEV (reference sequence). The CDR3 has 15 amino acids. The CDR3 sequence: CASSSDRATFREQYF. In nucleotides, the CDR3 is TGTGCCAGCAGCTCCGACAGGGCCACATTCCGGGAGCAGTACTTC.

This CDR3 is CASSAYLGQSEYF. CDR3 coding DNA: TGTGCCAGCAGTGCTTATTTGGGACAGTCAGAGTACTTC. V and J are TRBV6-1 and TRBJ2-5; 7 bases are shared with TRBD1. The CDR3 is made up of 13 amino acids. J lost 12 bases, V lost 4 bases, and 11 bases had no gene match. The germline V gene has CDR1 MNHNS and CDR2 SASEGT.

J is TRBJ2-5 and V is TRBV12-2; the table's D call, TRBD2, was not checked against the DNA. TRBV12-2 is assigned pseudogene status. There are 12 residues in the CDR3. The CDR3 region has the DNA TGTGCAAGTCGCTCCGGGGGAGAGACCCAGTACTTC. Translation gives CASRSGGETQYF.

The V call is TRBV5-1, the J call TRBJ2-5; 10 bases fit TRBD2. With V trimmed by 0 bases and J by 1 base, 3 bases remained unmatched. This CDR3 is built from 16 residues. Germline-derived CDR1 and CDR2 are SGHRS and YFSETQ. The CDR3: CASSLGASGSQETQYF. The CDR3 coding sequence is TGCGCCAGCAGCTTGGGAGCTAGCGGGAGCCAAGAGACCCAGTACTTC.

The V and J genes are TRBV2 and TRBJ1-2, with unresolved D. The germline V and J ends were trimmed by 4 bases and 0 bases, with 9 bases remaining between them. Germline assignment: CDR1 SNHLY and CDR2 FYNNEI. The CDR3 is made up of 14 amino acids. DNA of the CDR3: TGTGCCAGCAGTGTGGCCAGAGCTAACTATGGCTACACCTTC. Translated, it gives CASSVARANYGYTF.

V usage is TRBV2 and J usage is TRBJ2-1; 7 nucleotides match TRBD1. The trim removed 4 bases at V and 3 bases at J, leaving 3 bases unmatched. CDR3 length: 14 amino acids. Germline CDR1 is SNHLY and CDR2 is FYNNEI. The CDR3 coding sequence is TGTGCCAGCAGTGGGGACAGTGTCTACAATGAGCAGTTCTTC. Protein sequence: CASSGDSVYNEQFF.

This clone appeared a single time. V gene TRBV10-3 combines with J gene TRBJ2-2; 9 nucleotides agree with TRBD2. J gave up 7 bases and V 8 bases, and 14 bases lay outside the gene matches. The CDR3 is made up of 16 amino acids. The germline V gene has CDR1 ENHRY and CDR2 SYGVKD. CDR3: CAIAAGAGGQDGELFF. The CDR3 DNA sequence: TGTGCCATCGCCGCTGGAGCGGGAGGTCAAGACGGGGAGCTGTTTTTT.

V and J are TRBV5-5 and TRBJ2-1, with D perhaps TRBD2 (5 bases). The length of the CDR3 is 15 residues. Germline loops: CDR1 SGHKS, CDR2 YYEKEE (reference sequence). Trimming took 3 bases from V and 8 from J, leaving 18 bases between them. CDR3 protein: CASSYATTLRDEQFF. The CDR3 DNA sequence: TGTGCCAGCAGCTACGCGACTACCCTGCGGGATGAGCAGTTCTTC. Together with reference TRBV5-5 and TRBJ2-1, the CDR3 gives the full variable domain: DAGVTQSPTHLIKTRGQQVTLRCSPISGHKSVSWYQQVLGQGPQFIFQYYEKEERGRGNFPDRFSARQFPNYSSELNVNALLLGDSALYLCASSYATTLRDEQFFGPGTRLTVL.

The chain has TRBV11-2 and TRBJ2-1; TRBD2 aligns across 10 bases. CDR3 length: 15 residues. CDR1 SGHAT and CDR2 FQNNGV come from the germline V gene. V dropped 5 bases and J dropped 7; count of bases not matched to a gene: 8. CDR3 in amino acids: CASSVSGRDVNEQFF. The CDR3 bases are TGTGCCAGCAGCGTGAGCGGGAGGGACGTGAATGAGCAGTTCTTC.

The chain employs TRBV21-1 and TRBJ1-2. TRBV21-1 is annotated as a pseudogene. This CDR3 comprises 13 residues. The CDR3 here is CASSKGTLYGYTF. CDR3 DNA sequence: TGTGCCAGCAGCAAAGGGACCCTCTATGGCTACACCTTC.

The V and J genes are TRBV6-5 and TRBJ2-4; 8 nucleotides agree with TRBD1. This CDR3 has 11 residues. Per germline, CDR1 MNHEY and CDR2 SVGAGI. V trimming: 6 bases; J trimming: 16 bases; junction bases outside the gene matches: 8. The CDR3 bases are TGTGCCAGCAGGGGGACAGGCCCCTCATACTTC. Its protein is CASRGTGPSYF.

V usage is TRBV28 and J usage is TRBJ1-2, with 7 bases fitting TRBD1. The CDR3 sequence is 13 residues long. Germline CDR1 reads MDHEN; CDR2 reads SYDVKM. V dropped 6 bases and J dropped 6; count of bases not matched to a gene: 7. The CDR3 bases are TGTGCCAGCAGGCAACAGGGGTGGGATGGCTACACCTTC. Encoded protein: CASRQQGWDGYTF.